This TCR beta chain is drawn from a study of cytomegalovirus exposure and HLA in healthy donors. Study-level results: The study designated 160 or so TCR beta chains cytomegalovirus-associated. A later analysis reported that several of the most significant clusters appeared to be linked to common viral pathogens, among them Epstein-Barr virus. Some V segments could not be told apart, so they were left out, TRBV6-2 and TRBV6-3 among them.

Germline assignment: CDR1 SEHNR and CDR2 FQNEAQ (reference sequence). The CDR3 runs to 19 residues. About this clone: Antigen specificity is unknown. Germline is not matched at one junction end, which may reflect a read error.

Amplification used 60 Vbeta primers and 13 Jbeta primers. Here immunoSEQ multiplex PCR was the method, and the copy in TCRdb shows in-frame clones only, minus some. The table has 150,000 to 160,000 clones, approximately 75% seen once. This clonotype was obtained from a man younger than 35 in good health and CMV-seronegative. Sequenced: PBMCs. This chain links TRBV7-9 with TRBJ1-4; maybe TRBD1 (6 bases). In DNA, the CDR3 is TGTTCCAGCAGCCAGGGGTCTCCAGGGATCGTAGGCATAAATGAAAAACTGTTTTTT. This translates into CSSSQGSPGIVGINEKLFF. Full variable domain (rest looked up from reference TRBV7-9 and TRBJ1-4): DTGVSQNPRHKITKRGQNVTFRCDPISEHNRLYWYRQTLGQGPEFLTYFQNEAQLEKSRLLSDRFSAERPKGSFSTLEIQRTEQGDSAMYLCSSSQGSPGIVGINEKLFFGSGTQLSVL.